Presented here are 3 T cell receptor beta chains from one specimen sequenced in a study of cytotoxic CD8 clonotypes in ibrutinib-treated CLL. Sequencing used immunoSEQ multiplex PCR; TCRdb keeps in-frame clones, though not all of them. The table records about 29,000 clones, roughly three quarters of them present only once. Here the sequenced sample was PBMCs, taken after 36 months of ibrutinib treatment. These receptors all come from a human donor with chronic lymphocytic leukemia.

CDR3 sequence reads: CASSIRGLATEAFF. For the CDR3, the DNA is TGTGCCAGTAGTATCAGAGGGCTGGCCACTGAAGCTTTCTTT. The J gene is TRBJ1-1, the V gene TRBV19; no reliable D call. The CDR3 length is 14 residues. V lost 3 bases to trimming and J lost 4 bases, with 12 bases between them. Germline loops: CDR1 LNHDA, CDR2 SQIVND (reference sequence).

The chain combines TRBV7-8 with TRBJ2-1; no clear D. The V end lost 1 base, the J end lost 6 bases, and 13 bases lay between the germline ends. The V gene's germline CDR1 is SGHVS and CDR2 FQNEAQ. The CDR3 extends over 15 amino acids. The CDR3 DNA reads as TGTGCCAGCAGCTTAGGTGGGCCCCGCGTCAATGAGCAGTTCTTC. Translating it yields CASSLGGPRVNEQFF.

The genes are TRBV19 and TRBJ2-7, with 8 bases matching TRBD1. After removal of 6 bases from V and 1 base from J, the junction contained 5 bases not matched to a gene. The CDR3 totals 14 residues. The germline V gene has CDR1 LNHDA and CDR2 SQIVND (reference sequence). The CDR3 DNA reads as TGTGCCAGTAGAAACAGGGGGGAGTCCTACGAGCAGTACTTC. Protein: CASRNRGESYEQYF.